A selection of T cell receptor beta chains follows, all from one sample in a study of blood T cell repertoires in COVID-19. The repertoire was sequenced with immunoSEQ multiplex PCR; TCRdb's copy has only in-frame clones and lacks some. The sample consists of more than 85,000 clones, 75% to 80% of them appearing once. Sequencing was done on a sample of peripheral blood. Receptors originate from a woman at least 80 years old with active or convalescent COVID-19. The CDR3 runs from the conserved cysteine through the conserved F or W. A D gene is named only where the DNA matches it firmly. Clone size is given for some rows only: seen once, a few or many times, or a class if the clone is expanded.

d_call: .
clone_size: .
j_call: TRBJ1-3
v_call: TRBV12-3/TRBV12-4
cdr3_aa: CASSHNAGNTIYF
cdr3_nt: TGTGCCAGCAGTCACAATGCCGGAAACACCATATATTTT

d_call: .
clone_size: .
j_call: TRBJ2-1
v_call: TRBV5-8
cdr3_aa: CASSLTREQFF
cdr3_nt: TGTGCCAGCAGCTTGACGCGGGAGCAGTTCTTC

d_call: .
clone_size: .
j_call: TRBJ2-1
v_call: TRBV7-3
cdr3_aa: CASSLAGRWNEQFF
cdr3_nt: TGTGCCAGCAGCTTAGCGGGAAGGTGGAATGAGCAGTTCTTC

d_call: .
clone_size: few
j_call: TRBJ1-2
v_call: TRBV28
cdr3_aa: CASSLFRANYGYTF
cdr3_nt: TGTGCCAGCAGTTTGTTCAGGGCTAACTATGGCTACACCTTC

d_call: .
clone_size: .
j_call: TRBJ2-2
v_call: TRBV4-2
cdr3_aa: CASSQKNRELFF
cdr3_nt: TGTGCCAGCAGCCAAAAAAATAGGGAGCTGTTTTTT

d_call: .
clone_size: .
j_call: TRBJ2-2
v_call: TRBV28
cdr3_aa: CASSLWQGRNTGELFF
cdr3_nt: TGTGCCAGCAGTTTATGGCAGGGGCGTAACACCGGGGAGCTGTTTTTT

d_call: TRBD2
clone_size: few
j_call: TRBJ2-3
v_call: TRBV10-3
cdr3_aa: CAISVLAGETDTQYF
cdr3_nt: TGTGCCATCAGTGTACTAGCGGGGGAGACAGATACGCAGTATTTT

d_call: TRBD1
clone_size: .
j_call: TRBJ2-7
v_call: TRBV6-5
cdr3_aa: CASSYRGQRYEQYF
cdr3_nt: TGTGCCAGCAGTTACCGGGGACAGAGGTACGAGCAGTACTTC

d_call: .
clone_size: .
j_call: TRBJ2-3
v_call: TRBV19
cdr3_aa: CASSIALQTTDTQYF
cdr3_nt: TGTGCCAGTAGTATAGCGTTGCAGACAACAGATACGCAGTATTTT

d_call: TRBD1
clone_size: once
j_call: TRBJ1-1
v_call: TRBV18
cdr3_aa: CASSPQGGMNTEAFF
cdr3_nt: TGTGCCAGCTCACCACAAGGGGGCATGAACACTGAAGCTTTCTTT

d_call: .
clone_size: .
j_call: TRBJ2-7
v_call: TRBV11-1
cdr3_aa: CASSFNRDYEQYF
cdr3_nt: TGTGCCAGCAGCTTTAACAGGGACTACGAGCAGTACTTC

d_call: TRBD2
clone_size: .
j_call: TRBJ2-7
v_call: TRBV6-2/TRBV6-3
cdr3_aa: CASSYRLAGAREQYF
cdr3_nt: TGTGCCAGCAGTTATCGGCTAGCGGGTGCTAGGGAGCAGTACTTC

d_call: .
clone_size: few
j_call: TRBJ1-5
v_call: TRBV5-6
cdr3_aa: CASSLAEDQPQHF
cdr3_nt: TGTGCCAGCAGCTTGGCTGAGGATCAGCCCCAGCATTTT

d_call: .
clone_size: .
j_call: TRBJ1-1
v_call: TRBV7-2
cdr3_aa: CASSQGPGNTEAFF
cdr3_nt: TGTGCCAGCAGCCAGGGGCCCGGGAACACTGAAGCTTTCTTT

d_call: TRBD2
clone_size: .
j_call: TRBJ2-3
v_call: TRBV20-1
cdr3_aa: CSASMRLGLETQYF
cdr3_nt: TGCAGTGCTAGTATGAGACTGGGACTAGAAACGCAGTATTTT

d_call: .
clone_size: .
j_call: TRBJ2-3
v_call: TRBV6-6
cdr3_aa: CASSRPVYTGTDTQYF
cdr3_nt: TGTGCCAGCAGTCGGCCTGTCTATACCGGGACAGATACGCAGTATTTT

d_call: TRBD2
clone_size: .
j_call: TRBJ2-3
v_call: TRBV6-6
cdr3_aa: CASRRRAGGPGDTQYF
cdr3_nt: TGTGCCAGCCGACGCCGAGCGGGAGGGCCTGGGGATACGCAGTATTTT

d_call: .
clone_size: .
j_call: TRBJ2-3
v_call: TRBV15
cdr3_aa: CATSSGTDTQYF
cdr3_nt: TGTGCCACCTCTAGTGGGACAGATACGCAGTATTTT